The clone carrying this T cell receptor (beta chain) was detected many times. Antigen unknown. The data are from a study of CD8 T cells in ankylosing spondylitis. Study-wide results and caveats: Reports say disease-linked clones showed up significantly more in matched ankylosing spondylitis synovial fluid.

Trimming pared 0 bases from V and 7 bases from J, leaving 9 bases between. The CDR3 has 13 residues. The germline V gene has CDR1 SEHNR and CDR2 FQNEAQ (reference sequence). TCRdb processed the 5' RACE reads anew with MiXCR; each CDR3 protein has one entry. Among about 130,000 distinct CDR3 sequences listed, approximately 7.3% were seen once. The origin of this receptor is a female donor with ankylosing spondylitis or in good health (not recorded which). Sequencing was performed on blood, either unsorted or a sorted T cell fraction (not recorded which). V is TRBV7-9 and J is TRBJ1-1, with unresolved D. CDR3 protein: CASSLALDGEAFF. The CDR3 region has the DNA TGTGCCAGCAGCTTAGCCCTAGACGGTGAAGCTTTCTTT.